This T cell receptor beta chain derives from a study of beta chain features in type 1 diabetes. This clone has a handful of counts. The study reverse transcribed the entire isolated RNA, so it sequenced expressed TCRB transcripts. The assay was immunoSEQ multiplex PCR, and TCRdb's table has in-frame clones only and misses some. The table lists 860,000 or so clones, roughly 17% of them singletons, with about 0.025% in the top ten. Germline V gene sequence: CDR1 SNHLY, CDR2 FYNNEI. The CDR3 sequence is 15 residues long. Trimming took off 6 bases at V and 0 bases at J, with 12 bases between the two ends.

This chain joins TRBV2 and TRBJ2-1; D ambiguous. The receptor comes from a woman under 30 in good health. The sequenced sample was naive CD4+ T cells from blood. Here the CDR3 DNA reads TGTGCCAGCAGCGCCACCGTAAGCTCCTACAATGAGCAGTTCTTC. Encoded protein: CASSATVSSYNEQFF.